This T cell receptor (beta chain) originates from a study of blood T cell repertoires in COVID-19. At the level of the study: The origin of the acute and convalescent COVID-19 samples was the United States, Italy and Spain. PBMCs, B-cell-depleted T cells, or T cells were the source of the cDNA or gDNA that made up the material.

In the study's own analysis: From reference gene primer amplification, estimates of nucleated cell counts were derived. Here immunoSEQ multiplex PCR was the method, and the copy in TCRdb shows in-frame clones only, minus some. Clonal size and the V and J genes are those of that table, whereas D and trimming came from the DNA. The sample gives 60,000 to 85,000 clones, roughly nine tenths of which show up once; 3.5% to 4.5% is in the top ten. V lost 5 bases and J 2 bases, leaving 12 bases between the germline ends. This CDR3 is built from 14 residues. The germline V gene has CDR1 SEHNR and CDR2 FQNEAQ (reference sequence).

The sequence was collected from a middle-aged man with active COVID-19. Sequenced material: peripheral blood. This chain joins TRBV7-9 and TRBJ2-5; D remains ambiguous. The CDR3 loop reads CASSPWNGQETQYF. CDR3 sequence (DNA): TGTGCCAGCAGCCCCTGGAACGGGCAAGAGACCCAGTACTTC.